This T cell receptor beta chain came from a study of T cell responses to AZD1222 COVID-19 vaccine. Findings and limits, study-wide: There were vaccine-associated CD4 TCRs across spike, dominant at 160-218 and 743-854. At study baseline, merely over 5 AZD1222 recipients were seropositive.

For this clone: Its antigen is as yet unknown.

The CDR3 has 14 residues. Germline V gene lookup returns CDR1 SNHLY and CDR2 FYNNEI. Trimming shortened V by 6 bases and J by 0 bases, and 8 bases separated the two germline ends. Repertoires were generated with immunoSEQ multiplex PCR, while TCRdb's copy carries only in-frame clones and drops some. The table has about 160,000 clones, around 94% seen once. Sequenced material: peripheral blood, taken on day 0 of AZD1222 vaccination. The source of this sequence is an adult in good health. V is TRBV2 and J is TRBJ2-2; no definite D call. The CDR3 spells CASRWGSNTGELFF. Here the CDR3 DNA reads TGTGCCAGCAGGTGGGGATCGAACACCGGGGAGCTGTTTTTT.